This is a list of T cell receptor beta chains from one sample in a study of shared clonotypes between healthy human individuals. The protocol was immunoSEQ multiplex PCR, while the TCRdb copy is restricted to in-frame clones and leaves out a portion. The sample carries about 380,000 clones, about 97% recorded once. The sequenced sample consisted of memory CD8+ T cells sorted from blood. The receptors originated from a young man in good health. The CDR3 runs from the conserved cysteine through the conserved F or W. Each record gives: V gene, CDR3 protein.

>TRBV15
CATSRDHSETDTQYF
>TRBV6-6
CASSYLLTGITGELFF
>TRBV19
CARLPPPGQCSGANVLTF
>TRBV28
CASKNEGVLDEQYF
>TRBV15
CATSRDPLVGNYGYTF
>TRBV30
CAWSVRGGRRYAEAFF
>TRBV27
CASIWRRDDTDTQYF
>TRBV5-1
CASSLDGFYNEQFF
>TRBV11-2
CASSLGFDEGNTEAFF
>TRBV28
CASTWSYEQYF
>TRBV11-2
CASSSSGNLQETQYF
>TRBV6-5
CASRLGLAGRYEQFF
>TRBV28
CASSPARWKFERVRYEQYF
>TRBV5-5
CASSLQGVLDTGELFF
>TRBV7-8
CASRSGVLAAYEQYF
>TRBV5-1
CASSILAGVSDTQYF
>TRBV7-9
CASSGGANVLTF
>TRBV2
CASVRGEQYF
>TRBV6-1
CASSEQGAYNSPLHF
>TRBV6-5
CASSYSEANEQYF
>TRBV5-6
CASSRQGRSATDTQYF
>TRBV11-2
CASSFTGLSYEQYF
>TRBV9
CASSFRQGTEAFF
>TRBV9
CASSALGQGGIQYF
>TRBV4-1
CASSPGAGGPLGTDTQYF
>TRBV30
CAWSVKAGRGAHQPQHF
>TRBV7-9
CASSVREQVHNEQFF
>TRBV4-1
CASSQGRTSGRIRTGELFF
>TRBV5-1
CASSGTGLTYNEQFF
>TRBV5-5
CASSWGSGNTGELFF
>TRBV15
CATSREDRAEENEQFF